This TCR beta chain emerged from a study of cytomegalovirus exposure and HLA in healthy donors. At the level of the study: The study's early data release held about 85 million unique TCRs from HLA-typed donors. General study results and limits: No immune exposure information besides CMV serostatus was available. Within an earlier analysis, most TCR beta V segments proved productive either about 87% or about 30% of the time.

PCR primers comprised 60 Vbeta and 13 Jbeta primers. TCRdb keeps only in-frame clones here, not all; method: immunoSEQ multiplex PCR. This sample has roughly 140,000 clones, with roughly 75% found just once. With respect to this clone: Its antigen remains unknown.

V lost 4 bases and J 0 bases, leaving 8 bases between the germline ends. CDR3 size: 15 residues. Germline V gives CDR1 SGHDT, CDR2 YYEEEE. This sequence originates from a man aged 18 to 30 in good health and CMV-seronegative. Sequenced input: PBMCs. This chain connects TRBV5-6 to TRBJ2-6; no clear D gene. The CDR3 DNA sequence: TGTGCCAGCAGCCCCCCAGGCTCTGGGGCCAACGTCCTGACTTTC. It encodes CASSPPGSGANVLTF.